This T cell receptor (beta chain) is drawn from a study of T cells in Graves' hyperthyroidism and ophthalmopathy. Study-wide points: The model identified upcoming ophthalmopathy a median about six months ahead of onset. Ophthalmopathy and stable hyperthyroidism were separated by a 13 V-J model.

Germline V lookup: CDR1 SEHNR, CDR2 FQNEAQ (reference sequence). The CDR3 is made up of 13 amino acids. V was pared by 2 bases and J by 6 bases, with 10 bases between. Amplified regions were TCR beta CDR3 sequences from RNA transcripts. In the first-round RT-PCR of the TCR CDR3, the HTBI primer set was used. TCRdb used MiXCR to reprocess the multiplex PCR reads, holding one entry per CDR3 protein. The sample consists of roughly 530,000 distinct CDR3 sequences, approximately 17% of them appearing once. This clonotype was recorded at least ten times. As yet, its antigen is unknown. Uncontrolled infection, other autoimmune disease, pregnancy or lactation barred patients from enrollment. Clinical symptoms, serum thyroxine, TRAb, thyroid ultrasound and orbital computed tomography informed diagnoses.

The chain recombines TRBV7-9 with TRBJ1-1; TRBD1 might be the D (6 bases). The source of this sequence is a woman between 18 and 30 years old with Graves' ophthalmopathy. What was sequenced was blood. Here the CDR3 reads CASSLTQGSEAFF. The CDR3 nucleotides are TGTGCCAGCAGCTTAACACAGGGATCTGAAGCTTTCTTT.